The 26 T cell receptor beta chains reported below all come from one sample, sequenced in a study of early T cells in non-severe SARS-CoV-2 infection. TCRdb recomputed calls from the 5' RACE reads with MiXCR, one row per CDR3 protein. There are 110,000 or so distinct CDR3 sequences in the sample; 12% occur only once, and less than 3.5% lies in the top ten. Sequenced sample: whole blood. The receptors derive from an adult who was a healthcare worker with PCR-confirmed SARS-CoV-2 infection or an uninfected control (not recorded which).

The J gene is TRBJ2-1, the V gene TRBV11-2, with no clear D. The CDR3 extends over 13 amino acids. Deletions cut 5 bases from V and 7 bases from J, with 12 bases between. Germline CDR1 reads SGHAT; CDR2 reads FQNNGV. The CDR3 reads CASSPGILNEQFF. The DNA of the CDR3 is TGTGCCAGCAGCCCAGGTATATTAAATGAGCAGTTCTTC.

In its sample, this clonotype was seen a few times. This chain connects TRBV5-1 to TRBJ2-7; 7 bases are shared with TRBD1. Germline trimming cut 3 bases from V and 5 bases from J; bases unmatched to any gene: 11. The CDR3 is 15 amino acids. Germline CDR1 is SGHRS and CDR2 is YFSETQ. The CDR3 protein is CASSWGDRVRDEQYF. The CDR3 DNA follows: TGCGCCAGCAGCTGGGGTGACAGGGTACGGGACGAGCAGTACTTC.

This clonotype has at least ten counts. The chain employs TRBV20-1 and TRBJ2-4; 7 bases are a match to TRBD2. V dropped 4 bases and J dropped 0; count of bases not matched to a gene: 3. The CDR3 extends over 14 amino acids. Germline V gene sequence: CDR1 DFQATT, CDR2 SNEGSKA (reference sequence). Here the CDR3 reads CSAKAGVAKNIQYF. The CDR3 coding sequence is TGCAGTGCTAAGGCGGGGGTAGCCAAAAACATTCAGTACTTC.

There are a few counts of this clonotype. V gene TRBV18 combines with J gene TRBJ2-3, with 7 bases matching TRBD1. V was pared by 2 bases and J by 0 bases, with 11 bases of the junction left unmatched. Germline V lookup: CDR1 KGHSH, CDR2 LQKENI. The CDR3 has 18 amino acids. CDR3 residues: CASSPGTDHYPSTDTQYF. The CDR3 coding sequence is TGTGCCAGCTCACCAGGGACAGACCATTACCCTAGCACAGATACGCAGTATTTT.

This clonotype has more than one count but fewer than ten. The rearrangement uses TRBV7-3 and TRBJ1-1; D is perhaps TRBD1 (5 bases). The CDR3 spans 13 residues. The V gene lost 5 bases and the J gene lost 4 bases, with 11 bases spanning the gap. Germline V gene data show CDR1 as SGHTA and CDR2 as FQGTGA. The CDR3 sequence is CASSPQGGTEAFF. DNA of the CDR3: TGTGCCAGCAGCCCCCAGGGTGGCACTGAAGCTTTCTTT.

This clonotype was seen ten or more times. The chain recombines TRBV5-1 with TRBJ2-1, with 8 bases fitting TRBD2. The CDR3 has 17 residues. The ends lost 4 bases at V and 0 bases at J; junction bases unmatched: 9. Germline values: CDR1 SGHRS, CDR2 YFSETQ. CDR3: CASSRGLAYSSYNEQFF. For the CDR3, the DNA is TGCGCCAGCAGCCGAGGACTAGCCTACAGCTCCTACAATGAGCAGTTCTTC.

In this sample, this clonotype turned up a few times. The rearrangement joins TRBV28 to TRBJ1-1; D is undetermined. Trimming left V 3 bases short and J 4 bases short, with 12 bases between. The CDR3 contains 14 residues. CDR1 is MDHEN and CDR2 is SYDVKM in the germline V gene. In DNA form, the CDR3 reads TGTGCCAGCAGTTTTTGGGCGGAGGCCACTGAAGCTTTCTTT. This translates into CASSFWAEATEAFF.

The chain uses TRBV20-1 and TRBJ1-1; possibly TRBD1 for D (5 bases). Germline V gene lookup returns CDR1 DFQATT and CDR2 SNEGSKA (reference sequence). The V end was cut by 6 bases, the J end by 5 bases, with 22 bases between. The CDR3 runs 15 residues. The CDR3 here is CSATRDSVVGTEAFF. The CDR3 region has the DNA TGCAGTGCGACCCGCGACAGTGTGGTGGGGACTGAAGCTTTCTTT.

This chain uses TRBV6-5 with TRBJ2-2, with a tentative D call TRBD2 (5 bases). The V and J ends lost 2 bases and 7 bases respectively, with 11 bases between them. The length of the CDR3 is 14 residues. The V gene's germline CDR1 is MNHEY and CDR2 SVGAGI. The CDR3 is CASSYGLLSGELFF. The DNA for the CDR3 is TGTGCCAGCAGTTACGGACTTTTGAGCGGGGAGCTGTTTTTT.

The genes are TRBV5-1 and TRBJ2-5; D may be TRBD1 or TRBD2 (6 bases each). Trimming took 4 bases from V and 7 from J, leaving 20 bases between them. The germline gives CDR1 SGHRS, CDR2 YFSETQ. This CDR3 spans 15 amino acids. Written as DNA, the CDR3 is TGCGCCAGCAGCCCGGAGGGCAGGGGTCCAGGGACCCAGTACTTC. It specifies CASSPEGRGPGTQYF.

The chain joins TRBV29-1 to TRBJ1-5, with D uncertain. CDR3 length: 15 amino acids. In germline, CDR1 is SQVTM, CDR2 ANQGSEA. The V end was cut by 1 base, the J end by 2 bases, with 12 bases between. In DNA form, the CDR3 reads TGCAGCGTTGAAGTTGACACGGGAGGCAATCAGCCCCAGCATTTT. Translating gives CSVEVDTGGNQPQHF.

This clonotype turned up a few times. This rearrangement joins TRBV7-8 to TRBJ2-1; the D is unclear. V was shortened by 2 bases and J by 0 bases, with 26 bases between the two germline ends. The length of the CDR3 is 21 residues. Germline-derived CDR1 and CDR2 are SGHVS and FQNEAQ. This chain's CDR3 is CASSLRFSSLPFVSSYNEQFF. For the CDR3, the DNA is TGTGCCAGCAGCTTAAGGTTTAGCAGCCTCCCCTTTGTGAGCTCCTACAATGAGCAGTTCTTC.

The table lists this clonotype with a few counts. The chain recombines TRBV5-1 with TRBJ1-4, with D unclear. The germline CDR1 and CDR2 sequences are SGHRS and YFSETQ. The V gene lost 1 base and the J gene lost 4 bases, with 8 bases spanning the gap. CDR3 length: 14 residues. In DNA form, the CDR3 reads TGCGCCAGCAGCTTGTACTCGGGTAATGAAAAACTGTTTTTT. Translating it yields CASSLYSGNEKLFF.

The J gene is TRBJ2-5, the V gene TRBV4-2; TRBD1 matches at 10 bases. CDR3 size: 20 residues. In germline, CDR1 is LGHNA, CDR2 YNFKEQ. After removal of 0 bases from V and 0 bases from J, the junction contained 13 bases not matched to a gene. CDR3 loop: CASSQERTGGGGGYQETQYF. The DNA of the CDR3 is TGTGCCAGCAGCCAAGAGCGGACAGGGGGAGGCGGGGGCTACCAAGAGACCCAGTACTTC.

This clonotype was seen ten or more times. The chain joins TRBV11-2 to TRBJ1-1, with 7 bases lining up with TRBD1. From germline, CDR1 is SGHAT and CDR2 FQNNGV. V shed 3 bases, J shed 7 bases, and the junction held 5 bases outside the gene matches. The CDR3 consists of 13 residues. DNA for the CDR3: TGTGCCAGCAGCTTCCCCGGACAGGTTGAAGCTTTCTTT. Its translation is CASSFPGQVEAFF.

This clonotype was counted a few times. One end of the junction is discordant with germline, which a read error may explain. Here the CDR3 DNA reads TGTGCCATCAGTGAGCGCAGGGCTGTTGATACGCGGTATTTT. Protein product: CAISERRAVDTRYF. The chain combines TRBV10-3 with TRBJ2-3; the D gene is possibly TRBD1 (5 bases). This CDR3 contains 14 residues. From germline, CDR1 is ENHRY and CDR2 SYGVKD.

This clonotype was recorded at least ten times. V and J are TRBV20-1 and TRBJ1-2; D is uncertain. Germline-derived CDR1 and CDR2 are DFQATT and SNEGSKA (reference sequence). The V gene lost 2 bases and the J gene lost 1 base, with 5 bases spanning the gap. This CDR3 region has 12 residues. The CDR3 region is CSARWVNYGYTF. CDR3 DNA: TGCAGTGCTAGATGGGTTAACTATGGCTACACCTTC.

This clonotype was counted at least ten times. Here the CDR3 DNA reads TGTGCCAGCAGCCAAGAAACGCCGCCACCCCTCCACTTT. Protein: CASSQETPPPLHF. J is TRBJ1-6 and V is TRBV3-1; D remains unclear. The CDR3 extends over 13 amino acids. In germline, CDR1 is LGHDT, CDR2 YNNKEL (reference sequence). Trimming took 0 bases from V and 11 from J, leaving 8 bases between them.

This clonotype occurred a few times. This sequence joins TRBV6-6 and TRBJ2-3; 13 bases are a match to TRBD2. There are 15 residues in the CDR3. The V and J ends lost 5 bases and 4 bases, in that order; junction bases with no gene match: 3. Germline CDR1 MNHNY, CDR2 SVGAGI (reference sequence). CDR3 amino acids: CASSPTSGRADTQYF. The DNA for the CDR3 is TGTGCCAGCAGTCCCACTAGCGGGAGGGCAGATACGCAGTATTTT.

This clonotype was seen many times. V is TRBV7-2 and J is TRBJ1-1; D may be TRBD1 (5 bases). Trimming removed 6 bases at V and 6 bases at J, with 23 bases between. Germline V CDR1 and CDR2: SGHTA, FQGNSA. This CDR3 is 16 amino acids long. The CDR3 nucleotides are TGTGCCAGCAGTATTCCCGTGGGGCTGAGAAGTCCTGAAGCTTTCTTT. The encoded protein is CASSIPVGLRSPEAFF.

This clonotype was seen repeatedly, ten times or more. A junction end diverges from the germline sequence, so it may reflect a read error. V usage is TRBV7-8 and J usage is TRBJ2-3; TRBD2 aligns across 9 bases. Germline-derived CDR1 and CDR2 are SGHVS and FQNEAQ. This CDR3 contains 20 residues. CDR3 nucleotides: TGTGCCAGCAACTTAGGGCAACGCGGGAGGGAGGATGGTGGCACAGATACGCAGTATTTT. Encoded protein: CASNLGQRGREDGGTDTQYF. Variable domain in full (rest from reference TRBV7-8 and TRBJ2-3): GAGVSQSPRYKVAKRGQDVALRCDPISGHVSLFWYQQALGQGPEFLTYFQNEAQLDKSGLPSDRFFAERPEGSVSTLKIQRTQQEDSAVYLCASNLGQRGREDGGTDTQYFGPGTRLTVL.

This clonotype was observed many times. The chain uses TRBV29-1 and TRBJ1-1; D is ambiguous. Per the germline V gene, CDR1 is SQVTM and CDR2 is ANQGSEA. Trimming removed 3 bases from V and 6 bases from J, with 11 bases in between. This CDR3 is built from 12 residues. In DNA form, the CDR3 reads TGCAGCGTTGATCTGGGGTACGCTGAAGCTTTCTTT. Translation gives CSVDLGYAEAFF.

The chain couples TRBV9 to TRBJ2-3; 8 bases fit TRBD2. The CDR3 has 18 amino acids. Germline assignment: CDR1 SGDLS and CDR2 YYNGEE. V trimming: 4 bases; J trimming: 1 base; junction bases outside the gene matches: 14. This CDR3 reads CASSRAPPTAGGTDTQYF. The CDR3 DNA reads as TGTGCCAGCAGCCGTGCCCCCCCCACAGCGGGGGGCACAGATACGCAGTATTTT.

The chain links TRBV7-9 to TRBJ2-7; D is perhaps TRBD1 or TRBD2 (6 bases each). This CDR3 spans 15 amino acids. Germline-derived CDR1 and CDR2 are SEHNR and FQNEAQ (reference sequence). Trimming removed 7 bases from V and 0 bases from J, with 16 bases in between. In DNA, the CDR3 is TGTGCCAGCAACCCGGCGGAGGGGGGCTCCTACGAGCAGTACTTC. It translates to CASNPAEGGSYEQYF.

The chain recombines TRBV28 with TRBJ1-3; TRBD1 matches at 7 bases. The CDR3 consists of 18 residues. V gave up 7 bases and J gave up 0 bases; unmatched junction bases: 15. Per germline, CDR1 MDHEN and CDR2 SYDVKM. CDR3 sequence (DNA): TGTGCCAGCACCGACCCCAGGGGGTATAGTGGCTCTGGAAACACCATATATTTT. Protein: CASTDPRGYSGSGNTIYF.

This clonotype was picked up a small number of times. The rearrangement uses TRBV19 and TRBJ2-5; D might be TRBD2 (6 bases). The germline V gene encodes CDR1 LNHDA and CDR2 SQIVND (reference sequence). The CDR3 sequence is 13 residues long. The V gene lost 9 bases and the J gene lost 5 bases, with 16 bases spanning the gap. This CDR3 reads CASRAGGTETQYF. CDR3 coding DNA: TGTGCCAGCAGGGCAGGAGGGACGGAGACCCAGTACTTC.